This T cell receptor beta chain was recorded in a study of shared clonotypes between healthy human individuals. Study details: The donor pool was made up of a couple of women and three men aged 18 to 49. The study's findings and limits: Naive subsets tended to show greater estimated richness than memory subsets.

Here immunoSEQ multiplex PCR was the method, and the copy in TCRdb shows in-frame clones only, minus some. The data contain under 1,100,000 clones, roughly 80% of them seen just once; the ten biggest clones take up approximately 1.5%. The donors, healthy adults who were HIV-negative, had experienced no recent acute infections or vaccinations. A note on this clone: Its matching antigen is unknown.

Looked up from germline, CDR1 is SGHAT and CDR2 is FQDESV (reference sequence). V gave up 6 bases and J gave up 1 base; unmatched junction bases: 5. The length of the CDR3 is 15 residues. Sequencing was carried out using memory CD4+ T cells sorted from blood. This sample's subset: CD45RA-negative fraction. The chain carries TRBV11-1 and TRBJ2-2; TRBD2 agrees at 7 bases. The source is a man between 18 and 29 years old in good health. CDR3 coding DNA: TGTGCCAGCAGGATTATAGCGGGGAACACCGGGGAGCTGTTTTTT. Encoded protein: CASRIIAGNTGELFF.